What follows are 21 T cell receptor beta chains derived from one specimen sequenced in a study of post-analysis software for immune sequencing data. cDNA libraries of TCR beta carried unique molecular identifiers. TCRdb itself ran the PCR reads through MiXCR, one entry per CDR3 protein. This table holds under 200,000 distinct CDR3 sequences, about 36% found once. Here the sequenced sample was blood, taken after autologous hematopoietic stem cell transplantation. These receptors came from a girl aged 5-17 years with multiple sclerosis.

The V call is TRBV20-1, the J call TRBJ2-7; the D gene is possibly TRBD1 (6 bases). Between the trimmed V and J ends, which lost 0 bases and 5 bases, there was a span of 8 bases. Germline V CDR1 and CDR2: DFQATT, SNEGSKA (reference sequence). The CDR3 totals 12 residues. The CDR3 sequence: CSARDRGNEQYF. Written as DNA, the CDR3 is TGCAGTGCTAGAGATAGGGGGAACGAGCAGTACTTC.

This clonotype was seen a handful of times. This rearrangement joins TRBV27 to TRBJ1-2; TRBD1 agrees at 10 bases. There are 17 residues in the CDR3. V was clipped by 5 bases and J by 7 bases; unmatched bases: 16. Germline CDR1 and CDR2: MNHEY and SMNVEV (reference sequence). The CDR3: CASSPLLDRGGLAGYTF. The CDR3 region has the DNA TGTGCCAGCAGTCCTCTCCTGGACAGGGGGGGCCTTGCTGGCTACACCTTC.

The gene calls are TRBV24-1 and TRBJ2-5; tentative D call: TRBD2 (6 bases). The J call is doubtful: the DNA matches TRBJ2-7 better. This CDR3 spans 15 amino acids. Germline V gene lookup returns CDR1 KGHDR and CDR2 SFDVKD. The CDR3 here is CATSNPGGRPYEQYF. CDR3 DNA: TGTGCCACCAGTAATCCCGGGGGAAGACCCTACGAGCAGTACTTC.

This clonotype has a handful of counts. The chain is built from TRBV20-1 and TRBJ2-3, with a weak D call TRBD2 (5 bases). Germline CDR1 DFQATT, CDR2 SNEGSKA (reference sequence). The CDR3 runs 14 residues. With 1 base removed from V and 1 base from J, the gap between germline ends came to 9 bases. The CDR3 coding sequence is TGCAGTGCTAGAGGGACTCTCGGCACAGATACGCAGTATTTT. Amino acid sequence: CSARGTLGTDTQYF.

The chain employs TRBV15 and TRBJ2-5; 9 positions agree with TRBD1. The junction had 8 bases not matched to a gene; V was cut back by 0 bases and J by 6 bases. Germline V CDR1 and CDR2: LNHNV, YYDKDF (reference sequence). CDR3 size: 16 residues. CDR3 protein: CATSRDPGQGVQTQYF. The CDR3 region has the DNA TGTGCCACCAGCAGAGACCCGGGACAGGGAGTACAGACCCAGTACTTC.

The chain has TRBV29-1 and TRBJ2-7; 8 positions agree with TRBD2. The CDR3 covers 13 residues. The V segment lost 6 bases and the J segment 3 bases; nucleotides outside the gene matches: 7. Germline V gene data show CDR1 as SQVTM and CDR2 as ANQGSEA. CDR3 sequence: CSVARGLGYEQYF. CDR3 DNA sequence: TGCAGCGTAGCCCGGGGACTAGGCTACGAGCAGTACTTC.

In this sample, this clonotype turned up many times. This chain connects TRBV29-1 to TRBJ2-1; 9 bases map to TRBD2. The CDR3 spans 16 residues. From germline, CDR1 is SQVTM and CDR2 ANQGSEA. Germline trimming cut 0 bases from V and 5 bases from J; bases unmatched to any gene: 8. CDR3 nucleotides: TGCAGCGTTGAAGAGGGAAGGGGACTAGCAAACAATGAGCAGTTCTTC. Translation: CSVEEGRGLANNEQFF.

This chain connects TRBV20-1 to TRBJ2-3; 8 bases line up with TRBD1. The V segment lost 1 base and the J segment 4 bases; nucleotides outside the gene matches: 7. This CDR3 spans 15 amino acids. The germline gives CDR1 DFQATT, CDR2 SNEGSKA (reference sequence). The CDR3 protein is CSARVFQGAADTQYF. CDR3 bases: TGCAGTGCTAGAGTGTTCCAGGGGGCAGCAGATACGCAGTATTTT.

V and J are TRBV20-1 and TRBJ2-4, with D perhaps matching TRBD1 or TRBD2 (5 bases each). Germline values: CDR1 DFQATT, CDR2 SNEGSKA (reference sequence). Deletions cut 5 bases from V and 6 bases from J, with 17 bases between. This CDR3 contains 14 residues. The CDR3 reads CSAERDLRGNIQYF. CDR3 in DNA: TGCAGTGCTGAAAGGGACCTCCGAGGAAACATTCAGTACTTC.

This clonotype was counted between two and nine times. DNA for the CDR3: TGCGCCAGCAGCTTGGATGGGGGAGGGACCGGGGAGCTGTTTTTT. It codes for CASSLDGGGTGELFF. V and J are TRBV5-1 and TRBJ2-2; 7 nucleotides align to TRBD2. Losses at the gene ends were 0 bases for V and 5 bases for J; bases not matched to a gene: 4. CDR3 size: 15 residues. Germline assignment: CDR1 SGHRS and CDR2 YFSETQ.

This clonotype was detected many times. V gene TRBV29-1 combines with J gene TRBJ2-4; no clear D. Trimming took 5 bases from V and 7 from J, leaving 15 bases between them. This CDR3 has 13 residues. In germline, CDR1 is SQVTM, CDR2 ANQGSEA. The CDR3 sequence: CSVSTPPLNIQYF. CDR3 nucleotides: TGCAGCGTTTCCACTCCCCCGCTGAACATTCAGTACTTC.

The CDR3 sequence is CASSPNYSGSKGSYYEQYF. The CDR3 DNA sequence: TGTGCCAGCAGTCCAAACTATAGCGGGAGTAAGGGTTCTTACTACGAGCAGTACTTC. The rearrangement joins TRBV12-3 or TRBV12-4 to TRBJ2-7, with 9 bases that match TRBD2. This CDR3 is built from 19 residues. V was pared by 5 bases and J by 3 bases, with 20 bases of the junction left unmatched.

The chain carries TRBV28 and TRBJ2-1; 14 bases align to TRBD2. This CDR3 has 16 residues. CDR1 and CDR2 (germline): MDHEN, SYDVKM. V dropped 4 bases and J dropped 9; count of bases not matched to a gene: 8. The DNA for the CDR3 is TGTGCCAGCAGTTCCCAGACTAGCGGGAGGGCCCCTGAGCAGTTCTTC. Translation: CASSSQTSGRAPEQFF.

The genes are TRBV10-3 and TRBJ2-7, with TRBD2 matching 8 bases. V was pared by 6 bases and J by 6 bases, with 10 bases of the junction left unmatched. Per germline, CDR1 ENHRY and CDR2 SYGVKD. CDR3 length: 14 amino acids. CDR3 DNA: TGTGCCATCAGGGACAGCGGGAGCCCAGGCGAGCAGTACTTC. Its translation is CAIRDSGSPGEQYF.

This chain joins TRBV11-2 and TRBJ2-1; D is perhaps TRBD1 (6 bases). V was clipped by 5 bases and J by 6 bases, with 14 bases between them. This CDR3 is 14 amino acids long. Germline V gene sequence: CDR1 SGHAT, CDR2 FQNNGV. The CDR3: CASSRLRDTNEQFF. The CDR3 DNA sequence: TGTGCCAGCAGCCGGTTGAGGGACACCAATGAGCAGTTCTTC. The full variable domain, its missing parts supplied by reference TRBV11-2 and TRBJ2-1, is EAGVAQSPRYKIIEKRQSVAFWCNPISGHATLYWYQQILGQGPKLLIQFQNNGVVDDSQLPKDRFSAERLKGVDSTLKIQPAKLEDSAVYLCASSRLRDTNEQFFGPGTRLTVL.

This clonotype has only one observation. V gene TRBV12-3 or TRBV12-4 combines with J gene TRBJ2-3; D may be TRBD1 (5 bases). Between the trimmed V and J ends, which lost 4 bases and 4 bases, there was a span of 12 bases. CDR3 length: 14 residues. The DNA of the CDR3 is TGTGCCAGCAGTTGGTGGGCAGGGCCAGATACGCAGTATTTT. It is translated as CASSWWAGPDTQYF.

The V and J genes are TRBV20-1 and TRBJ2-1; TRBD2 aligns across 10 bases. J lost 3 bases, V lost 6 bases, and 5 bases had no gene match. The CDR3 spans 14 residues. The germline gives CDR1 DFQATT, CDR2 SNEGSKA (reference sequence). CDR3 amino acids: CSAIAGGFYNEQFF. CDR3 coding DNA: TGCAGTGCGATAGCGGGGGGCTTCTACAATGAGCAGTTCTTC.

Worth noting for this clonotype: One end of the junction fails to match germline, which may point to a read error. The gene calls are TRBV3-1 and TRBJ1-4, with D possibly TRBD1 on 5 matching bases. From germline, CDR1 is LGHDT and CDR2 YNNKEL (reference sequence). The CDR3 contains 17 residues. The CDR3 region has the DNA TGTGCCAGCAGCCAGTTGTGGGAAGGGGCAACTAATGAAAAACCGTTTTTT. Amino acid sequence: CASSQLWEGATNEKPFF.

V usage is TRBV29-1 and J usage is TRBJ2-1; D may be TRBD2 (6 bases). Germline V CDR1 and CDR2: SQVTM, ANQGSEA. CDR3 length: 10 residues. In DNA form, the CDR3 reads TGCAACCGGAGGGGCGATGAGCAGTTCTTC. Amino acid sequence: CNRRGDEQFF.

The chain uses TRBV15 and TRBJ1-4, with D maybe TRBD1 (5 bases). V was clipped by 0 bases and J by 14 bases, with 10 bases between them. The germline V gene has CDR1 LNHNV and CDR2 YYDKDF (reference sequence). There are 12 residues in the CDR3. This CDR3 is CATSRDGAGLFF. CDR3 DNA: TGTGCCACCAGCAGAGATGGGGCCGGCCTGTTTTTT.

Only a few counts were recorded for this clonotype. V usage is TRBV7-6 and J usage is TRBJ2-7; 8 nucleotides line up with TRBD1. V gave up 8 bases and J gave up 6 bases; unmatched junction bases: 12. CDR1 is SGHVS and CDR2 is FNYEAQ in the germline V gene. This CDR3 is built from 14 residues. The CDR3 DNA reads TGTGCCAGCGCCTTGAGGACAGGGCAGTCCGAGCAGTACTTC. Residues: CASALRTGQSEQYF.